The sequence of this T cell receptor (beta chain) was determined in a study of cytomegalovirus exposure and HLA in healthy donors. In the study overall: The 95 to 150 validation repertoires used the same platform as the 650 to 800 first-cohort repertoires, a later analysis reported.

Findings of the study overall: Testing in vitro showed a few CMV-associated chains specific for CMV antigens. Clusters of TCRs from the first cohort tended to co-occur in the approximately 120 validation repertoires (as a later analysis found).

The trim removed 5 bases at V and 7 bases at J, leaving 8 bases unmatched. The germline gives CDR1 MNHEY, CDR2 SMNVEV (reference sequence). This CDR3 has 14 amino acids. Method: immunoSEQ multiplex PCR; TCRdb's copy keeps in-frame clones and lacks some. Here the sample spans tens of thousands of clones, over 85% being singletons. About this clone: Its antigen is undetermined.

What was sequenced was PBMCs. The V gene is TRBV27, the J gene TRBJ1-1; TRBD1 matches 9 bases. The source of this sequence is a man between 18 and 35 years old in good health and CMV-seronegative. The CDR3 DNA is TGTGCCAGCAGTCAAACCCGGGACAGGGTTGAAGCTTTCTTT. It translates to CASSQTRDRVEAFF.